This T cell receptor (beta chain) was recorded in a study of T cell changes during pregnancy in multiple sclerosis. Assay used: immunoSEQ multiplex PCR; TCRdb lists only in-frame clones, some missing. This table holds 78,000 or so clones, about 90% found once. V was clipped by 4 bases and J by 12 bases; unmatched bases: 15. CDR3 size: 15 residues. CDR1 MGHDK and CDR2 SYGVNS come from the germline V gene. This sample comprised peripheral blood, obtained before pregnancy. The receptor's source is a female donor with multiple sclerosis, enrolled in a pregnancy study. The chain links TRBV25-1 to TRBJ2-1; 7 bases align to TRBD2. This chain's CDR3 is CASSAAGEWVIGQFF. CDR3 nucleotides: TGTGCCAGCAGTGCGGCGGGAGAGTGGGTTATCGGGCAGTTCTTC.